The next 32 T cell receptor beta chains were all read from a single sample in a study of T cell repertoires in ileal Crohn's disease. Sequencing used immunoSEQ multiplex PCR; TCRdb keeps in-frame clones, though not all of them. The sample has about 17,000 clones, about 60% seen once. The sample comprised ileal tissue. These receptors originate from an adult with Crohn's disease.

The rearrangement uses TRBV11-1 and TRBJ2-1; 11 bases map to TRBD2. The CDR3 has 17 amino acids. Trimming at V came to 5 bases and at J to 4 bases, leaving 10 bases not matched to a gene. Germline V gene lookup returns CDR1 SGHAT and CDR2 FQDESV (reference sequence). The CDR3 DNA reads as TGTGCCAGCAGCCAGACACTAGCGGGAGTTTTGTACAATGAGCAGTTCTTC. Translating gives CASSQTLAGVLYNEQFF.

V and J are TRBV18 and TRBJ2-1; weak D call: TRBD2 (6 bases). V gave up 4 bases and J gave up 0 bases, with 10 bases separating them. Germline V lookup: CDR1 KGHSH, CDR2 LQKENI. There are 15 residues in the CDR3. For the CDR3, the DNA is TGTGCCAGCTCACGGGGAGCGGGCTCCTACAATGAGCAGTTCTTC. This gives the protein CASSRGAGSYNEQFF.

The V and J genes are TRBV13 and TRBJ1-2; maybe TRBD1 (6 bases). The germline V gene has CDR1 PRHDT and CDR2 FYEKMQ (reference sequence). The V end lost 10 bases, the J end lost 0 bases, and 21 bases lay between the germline ends. This CDR3 comprises 16 residues. The CDR3 reads CAINRDIGAANYGYTF. DNA for the CDR3: TGTGCCATCAACCGGGACATTGGGGCGGCTAACTATGGCTACACCTTC.

This chain links TRBV16 with TRBJ1-1; 7 bases are a match to TRBD1. The V gene's germline CDR1 is KGHSY and CDR2 FQNENV. This CDR3 has 14 amino acids. Trimming removed 0 bases from V and 6 bases from J; junction bases left unmatched: 4. CDR3 DNA: TGTGCCAGCAGCCAATCGAGGACAGGAGCTGAAGCTTTCTTT. It is translated as CASSQSRTGAEAFF.

The rearrangement uses TRBV15 and TRBJ2-3; 9 positions agree with TRBD1. Germline trimming cut 0 bases from V and 6 bases from J; bases unmatched to any gene: 4. This CDR3 region has 15 residues. The germline V gene encodes CDR1 LNHNV and CDR2 YYDKDF (reference sequence). The CDR3 coding sequence is TGTGCCACCAGCAGAGATCGGACAGGGGTGGATACGCAGTATTTT. Translating it yields CATSRDRTGVDTQYF.

The CDR3 DNA sequence: TGTGCCAGCAGCCCGGGACAGGGCATTGAAGCTTTCTTT. It translates to CASSPGQGIEAFF. The genes are TRBV7-2 and TRBJ1-1; 9 nucleotides agree with TRBD1. The CDR3 length is 13 residues. Germline V gene sequence: CDR1 SGHTA, CDR2 FQGNSA. V was pared by 5 bases and J by 7 bases, with 5 bases of the junction left unmatched.

The V gene is TRBV5-1, the J gene TRBJ2-2, with 8 bases aligning to TRBD2. The CDR3 totals 16 residues. Germline values: CDR1 SGHRS, CDR2 YFSETQ. J gave up 4 bases and V 1 base, and 6 bases lay outside the gene matches. The CDR3: CASSLRSGRLTGELFF. The CDR3 DNA reads as TGCGCCAGCAGCTTGCGCAGCGGGAGACTCACCGGGGAGCTGTTTTTT.

This clone is labeled as medium-sized. The chain joins TRBV28 to TRBJ1-2, with D possibly matching TRBD1 (5 bases). Germline-derived CDR1 and CDR2 are MDHEN and SYDVKM. Trimming cost V 2 bases and J 2 bases, with 9 bases left between them. The CDR3 covers 14 residues. CDR3 DNA: TGTGCCAGCAGTTTAGGTTCAGGGAACTATGGCTACACCTTC. It specifies CASSLGSGNYGYTF.

V gene TRBV2 combines with J gene TRBJ1-5, with D possibly being TRBD1 (5 bases). The V end was cut by 2 bases, the J end by 2 bases, with 7 bases between. The CDR3 has 14 amino acids. CDR1 and CDR2 from the germline V gene are SNHLY and FYNNEI. This chain's CDR3 is CASSEQGGNQPQHF. In nucleotides, the CDR3 is TGTGCCAGCAGTGAACAGGGTGGCAATCAGCCCCAGCATTTT.

The V call is TRBV27, the J call TRBJ1-5; D is unresolved. The CDR3 spans 14 residues. The V end was cut by 3 bases, the J end by 6 bases, with 12 bases between. Looked up from germline, CDR1 is MNHEY and CDR2 is SMNVEV (reference sequence). CDR3 sequence (DNA): TGTGCCAGCAGTTTGCATGCAGGAAGTCAGCCCCAGCATTTT. Its translation: CASSLHAGSQPQHF.

The chain recombines TRBV5-1 with TRBJ2-2; D perhaps matches TRBD1 (5 bases). V dropped 0 bases and J dropped 5 bases, with 8 bases sitting between them. This CDR3 spans 14 amino acids. Germline lookup yields CDR1 SGHRS and CDR2 YFSETQ. For the CDR3, the DNA is TGCGCCAGCAGCTTGGCAGGGAAAACCGGGGAGCTGTTTTTT. Its translation: CASSLAGKTGELFF.

V and J are TRBV30 and TRBJ2-7; maybe TRBD2 (6 bases). Trimming pared 3 bases from V and 7 bases from J, leaving 22 bases between. This CDR3 is 15 amino acids long. Germline assignment: CDR1 GTSNPN and CDR2 SVGIG (reference sequence). The CDR3: CAWSRVGREVGEQYF. The DNA for the CDR3 is TGTGCCTGGAGCAGGGTTGGCAGGGAGGTTGGGGAGCAGTACTTC.

Only a few counts were recorded for this clone. This chain connects TRBV10-2 to TRBJ1-1, with D unclear. V was trimmed by 3 bases and J by 6 bases, leaving 20 bases between them. This CDR3 contains 16 residues. Germline assignment: CDR1 WSHSY and CDR2 SAAADI. The chain's CDR3 is CASSDLEEGGVAEAFF. The CDR3 DNA reads TGCGCCAGCAGTGATTTAGAGGAGGGAGGAGTCGCTGAAGCTTTCTTT.

This sequence joins TRBV5-6 and TRBJ2-7, with TRBD2 identical over 10 bases. Trimming took 1 base from V and 4 from J; bases not matched to a gene: 5. CDR3 length: 15 amino acids. Germline assignment: CDR1 SGHDT and CDR2 YYEEEE. DNA of the CDR3: TGTGCCAGCAGCTTGTGGCTAGCGGGAGCTTACGAGCAGTACTTC. It yields the protein CASSLWLAGAYEQYF.

This clone is medium-sized (0.01 to 0.1%) in the sample. V and J are TRBV4-1 and TRBJ2-1; D is unresolved. CDR3 size: 14 residues. Trimming removed 0 bases from V and 10 bases from J, with 13 bases in between. Germline V CDR1 and CDR2: MGHRA, YSYEKL. CDR3 protein: CASSQDLPPREQFF. The CDR3 coding sequence is TGCGCCAGCAGCCAAGATCTCCCCCCGCGGGAGCAGTTCTTC.

The chain recombines TRBV5-6 with TRBJ2-3; D is ambiguous. The length of the CDR3 is 17 residues. Looked up from germline, CDR1 is SGHDT and CDR2 is YYEEEE. V was trimmed by 2 bases and J by 0 bases, leaving 16 bases between them. This CDR3 reads CASSFMTDPSSTDTQYF. The CDR3 region has the DNA TGTGCCAGCAGCTTCATGACTGACCCATCTAGCACAGATACGCAGTATTTT.

This clone appeared a single time. V gene TRBV25-1 combines with J gene TRBJ1-4; D unresolved. V shed 2 bases and J shed 6 bases, with 4 bases lying between them. CDR3 length: 12 amino acids. Germline CDR1 is MGHDK and CDR2 is SYGVNS. CDR3 nucleotide sequence: TGTGCCAGCAGTGAACGTCATGAAAAACTGTTTTTT. Encoded protein: CASSERHEKLFF.

The chain's CDR3 is CATSISGGPGELFF. CDR3 nucleotide sequence: TGTGCCACCAGCATTTCAGGGGGCCCCGGGGAGCTGTTTTTT. The V call is TRBV15, the J call TRBJ2-2, with 8 bases identical to TRBD1. CDR3 length: 14 residues. The germline V gene has CDR1 LNHNV and CDR2 YYDKDF (reference sequence). V shed 4 bases and J 6 bases; nucleotides not matched to a gene: 4.

The V call is TRBV30, the J call TRBJ2-7; TRBD1 agrees at 7 bases. The CDR3 totals 15 residues. Germline CDR1 and CDR2: GTSNPN and SVGIG (reference sequence). J lost 2 bases, V lost 5 bases, and 12 bases had no gene match. Here the CDR3 reads CAWSIRTGKTYEQYF. CDR3 sequence (DNA): TGTGCCTGGTCTATTCGGACAGGAAAGACCTACGAGCAGTACTTC.

As concerns this clone: At the DNA level, this CDR3 is encoded by other sequences in the same sample as well. The genes are TRBV7-2 and TRBJ2-4; TRBD2 aligns across 9 bases. With 1 base clipped from V and 0 bases from J, the junction kept 4 bases outside the gene matches. Germline-derived CDR1 and CDR2 are SGHTA and FQGNSA. The CDR3 totals 17 residues. The CDR3: CASSLVSSGIAKNIQYF. The DNA for the CDR3 is TGTGCCAGCAGCTTAGTTTCTAGCGGGATAGCCAAAAACATTCAGTACTTC.

The chain employs TRBV30 and TRBJ2-7, with TRBD1 identical over 8 bases. Germline lookup yields CDR1 GTSNPN and CDR2 SVGIG (reference sequence). The junction had 8 bases not matched to a gene; V was cut back by 1 base and J by 6 bases. This CDR3 contains 14 residues. For the CDR3, the DNA is TGTGCCTGGAGTGCCCCCGGGACAGGAGGCGAGCAGTACTTC. Its translation: CAWSAPGTGGEQYF.

The V gene is TRBV5-5, the J gene TRBJ1-1, with unresolved D. The V end was cut by 2 bases, the J end by 8 bases, with 13 bases between. This CDR3 is 13 amino acids long. Germline V gene data show CDR1 as SGHKS and CDR2 as YYEKEE (reference sequence). The CDR3 here is CASSLLLVQEAFF. CDR3 sequence (DNA): TGTGCCAGCAGCTTACTCCTCGTACAGGAAGCTTTCTTT.

A few counts support this clone. CDR3 amino acids: CASSFRGSTYEQYF. The DNA for the CDR3 is TGCGCCAGCAGCTTCCGAGGCAGTACCTACGAGCAGTACTTC. V is TRBV5-1 and J is TRBJ2-7; D is uncertain. CDR3 length: 14 amino acids. Germline CDR1 SGHRS, CDR2 YFSETQ. Trimming pared 2 bases from V and 2 bases from J, leaving 11 bases between.

The gene calls are TRBV5-1 and TRBJ2-5, with no clear D. With 2 bases removed from V and 1 base from J, the gap between germline ends came to 12 bases. Germline V gene lookup returns CDR1 SGHRS and CDR2 YFSETQ. This CDR3 is 15 amino acids long. CDR3 in DNA: TGCGCCAGCAGCTTAGGTCAGGCCCCCCAAGAGACCCAGTACTTC. It codes for CASSLGQAPQETQYF. Together with reference TRBV5-1 and TRBJ2-5, the CDR3 gives the full variable domain: KAGVTQTPRYLIKTRGQQVTLSCSPISGHRSVSWYQQTPGQGLQFLFEYFSETQRNKGNFPGRFSGRQFSNSRSEMNVSTLELGDSALYLCASSLGQAPQETQYFGPGTRLLVL.

The chain joins TRBV2 to TRBJ1-1; TRBD1 is a possible D gene (6 bases). This CDR3 has 14 residues. Germline values: CDR1 SNHLY, CDR2 FYNNEI. V was cut by 7 bases and J by 5 bases, with 17 bases left in between. The CDR3 spells CASTTGGRGTEAFF. The CDR3 coding sequence is TGTGCCAGCACCACCGGCGGGAGGGGGACTGAAGCTTTCTTT. The whole variable domain, remainder taken from reference TRBV2 and TRBJ1-1, is EPEVTQTPSHQVTQMGQEVILRCVPISNHLYFYWYRQILGQKVEFLVSFYNNEISEKSEIFDDQFSVERPDGSNFTLKIRSTKLEDSAMYFCASTTGGRGTEAFFGQGTRLTVV.

The J gene is TRBJ1-2, the V gene TRBV6-6; TRBD1 agrees at 7 bases. The CDR3 length is 13 residues. The junction had 14 bases not matched to a gene; V was cut back by 11 bases and J by 8 bases. CDR1 is MNHNY and CDR2 is SVGAGI in the germline V gene (reference sequence). The CDR3 nucleotides read TGTGCCTCCCTACAGGGGATTCAGGTCGGCTACACCTTC. This encodes CASLQGIQVGYTF.

The V call is TRBV6-1, the J call TRBJ1-2, with a weak D call TRBD1 (6 bases). Germline V lookup: CDR1 MNHNS, CDR2 SASEGT. V lost 6 bases to trimming and J lost 6 bases, with 14 bases between them. The CDR3 is 13 residues long. The CDR3 loop reads CASSPGTYHGYTF. The CDR3 DNA reads as TGTGCCAGCAGCCCGGGGACATACCATGGCTACACCTTC.

The J gene is TRBJ2-1, the V gene TRBV4-1; tentative D call: TRBD2 (6 bases). The ends were cut back, 4 bases at V and 11 bases at J, with 15 bases in the middle. The CDR3 runs to 13 residues. From germline, CDR1 is MGHRA and CDR2 YSYEKL. CDR3: CASSRAIAEKQFF. The CDR3 DNA reads as TGCGCCAGCAGCCGGGCTATAGCGGAGAAGCAGTTCTTC.

A few counts support this clone. The V gene is TRBV7-8, the J gene TRBJ1-4; the match to TRBD1 covers 12 bases. With V trimmed by 6 bases and J by 7 bases, 12 bases remained unmatched. The CDR3 has 17 amino acids. CDR1 and CDR2 from the germline V gene are SGHVS and FQNEAQ. The CDR3 is CASRPGQGARGGEKLFF. The CDR3 DNA reads as TGTGCCAGCAGGCCGGGACAGGGGGCGCGGGGTGGTGAAAAACTGTTTTTT. The complete variable domain, with remaining parts taken from reference TRBV7-8 and TRBJ1-4, reads GAGVSQSPRYKVAKRGQDVALRCDPISGHVSLFWYQQALGQGPEFLTYFQNEAQLDKSGLPSDRFFAERPEGSVSTLKIQRTQQEDSAVYLCASRPGQGARGGEKLFFGSGTQLSVL.

J is TRBJ1-1 and V is TRBV5-1; 12 bases align to TRBD1. The germline CDR1 and CDR2 sequences are SGHRS and YFSETQ. J lost 5 bases, V lost 3 bases, and 11 bases had no gene match. The CDR3 is 17 residues long. CDR3: CASSSVPGQGAGTEAFF. Written as DNA, the CDR3 is TGCGCCAGCAGCTCCGTCCCGGGACAGGGGGCGGGGACTGAAGCTTTCTTT.

In this sample, this clone turned up a few times. J is TRBJ2-1 and V is TRBV4-2; 13 bases are a match to TRBD2. Germline CDR1 reads LGHNA; CDR2 reads YNFKEQ. Trimming cost V 3 bases and J 4 bases; bases outside gene matches: 3. The CDR3 has 16 residues. Here the CDR3 DNA reads TGTGCCAGCAGCCAGCGGACTAGCGGGGGATACAATGAGCAGTTCTTC. As protein: CASSQRTSGGYNEQFF.

Here the CDR3 DNA reads TGTGCCAGCAGCCAAGATAAAGCGGGAGGGCCAGATACGCAGTATTTT. Its protein product is CASSQDKAGGPDTQYF. The rearrangement joins TRBV4-2 to TRBJ2-3; 10 nucleotides line up with TRBD2. V gave up 0 bases and J gave up 4 bases; unmatched junction bases: 4. The CDR3 spans 16 residues. The germline V gene has CDR1 LGHNA and CDR2 YNFKEQ.